One and the same sample provided the 27 T cell receptor beta chains below, sequenced in a study of blood T cell repertoires in COVID-19. Repertoires were generated with immunoSEQ multiplex PCR, while TCRdb's copy carries only in-frame clones and drops some. The table includes 180,000 or so clones, approximately 84% detected once. Sequences were obtained from peripheral blood. All receptors come from a human donor with acute or convalescent COVID-19. The donor label of this sample is uncertain.

The chain has TRBV27 and TRBJ2-1; 7 nucleotides align to TRBD1. The CDR3 extends over 14 amino acids. Germline V lookup: CDR1 MNHEY, CDR2 SMNVEV (reference sequence). V was pared by 5 bases and J by 9 bases, with 10 bases of the junction left unmatched. The CDR3 reads CASSVIQGDAEQFF. For the CDR3, the DNA is TGTGCCAGCAGTGTCATCCAGGGGGACGCTGAGCAGTTCTTC.

The DNA of the CDR3 is TGTGCCACCAGTGACCCAAACTCAGGGGGCTCGGAAGCTTTCTTT. Translated: CATSDPNSGGSEAFF. The chain recombines TRBV24-1 with TRBJ1-1; the match to TRBD1 covers 8 bases. CDR3 length equals 15 residues. The V gene's germline CDR1 is KGHDR and CDR2 SFDVKD. V lost 4 bases, J lost 8 bases, and 11 bases stayed unmatched.

J is TRBJ2-1 and V is TRBV11-3; 9 bases fit TRBD2. Germline assignment: CDR1 SGHNT and CDR2 YENEEA. V lost 1 base, J lost 1 base, and 2 bases stayed unmatched. CDR3 length: 16 residues. The CDR3 reads CASSLVAGGSYNEQFF. Here the CDR3 DNA reads TGTGCCAGCAGCTTAGTCGCGGGAGGGTCCTACAATGAGCAGTTCTTC. The whole variable domain, filled in from reference TRBV11-3 and TRBJ2-1, reads EAGVVQSPRYKIIEKKQPVAFWCNPISGHNTLYWYLQNLGQGPELLIRYENEEAVDDSQLPKDRFSAERLKGVDSTLKIQPAELGDSAVYLCASSLVAGGSYNEQFFGPGTRLTVL.

The V gene is TRBV18, the J gene TRBJ1-1; D perhaps matches TRBD1 (5 bases). V shed 6 bases and J shed 6 bases, with 17 bases lying between them. The V gene's germline CDR1 is KGHSH and CDR2 LQKENI. This CDR3 contains 14 residues. The CDR3 DNA is TGTGCCAGCTCTGCCTCTGGGGGGGTCTCTGAAGCTTTCTTT. Translation: CASSASGGVSEAFF.

This chain uses TRBV3-1 (or the pseudogene TRBV3-2) with TRBJ2-1; no clear D gene. The CDR3 has 15 amino acids. Trimming shortened V by 0 bases and J by 1 base, and 7 bases separated the two germline ends. The germline CDR1 and CDR2 sequences are LGHDT and YNNKEL (reference sequence). CDR3 in amino acids: CASSQDSQSYNEQFF. In DNA form, the CDR3 reads TGTGCCAGCAGCCAAGATAGCCAGTCCTACAATGAGCAGTTCTTC.

The chain combines TRBV3-1 (or the pseudogene TRBV3-2) with TRBJ2-7, with 7 positions matching TRBD2. CDR3 length equals 16 residues. Germline V gene sequence: CDR1 LGHDT, CDR2 YNNKEL (reference sequence). Trimming removed 1 base from V and 2 bases from J; junction bases left unmatched: 8. The CDR3 is CASSQGLGTIAYEQYF. Here the CDR3 DNA reads TGTGCCAGCAGCCAAGGGCTAGGGACTATAGCCTACGAGCAGTACTTC.

This clone was seen a few times. This chain joins TRBV5-1 and TRBJ2-2, with 10 bases fitting TRBD1. The CDR3 extends over 17 amino acids. Germline V gives CDR1 SGHRS, CDR2 YFSETQ. V dropped 0 bases and J dropped 1; count of bases not matched to a gene: 3. The CDR3 coding sequence is TGCGCCAGCAGCTTGGGACAGGGGGCGCGGAACACCGGGGAGCTGTTTTTT. This codes for CASSLGQGARNTGELFF. Drawing the rest from reference TRBV5-1 and TRBJ2-2, the complete variable domain is KAGVTQTPRYLIKTRGQQVTLSCSPISGHRSVSWYQQTPGQGLQFLFEYFSETQRNKGNFPGRFSGRQFSNSRSEMNVSTLELGDSALYLCASSLGQGARNTGELFFGEGSRLTVL.

The chain couples TRBV7-9 to TRBJ2-7; 8 nucleotides agree with TRBD1. Germline values: CDR1 SEHNR, CDR2 FQNEAQ (reference sequence). V gave up 1 base and J gave up 0 bases; unmatched junction bases: 5. The CDR3 contains 16 residues. In DNA, the CDR3 is TGTGCCAGCAGCTTAGTTAGCACAGGGGGCTCCTACGAGCAGTACTTC. This gives the protein CASSLVSTGGSYEQYF.

This chain joins TRBV6-5 and TRBJ2-1, with 9 bases lining up with TRBD1. The V segment lost 3 bases and the J segment 7 bases; nucleotides outside the gene matches: 10. The CDR3 consists of 16 residues. Germline assignment: CDR1 MNHEY and CDR2 SVGAGI. Here the CDR3 DNA reads TGTGCCAGCAGTTATGGTACCGGGACAGGGCTAAATGAGCAGTTCTTC. It translates to CASSYGTGTGLNEQFF.

The V call is TRBV11-2, the J call TRBJ1-1; D perhaps matches TRBD1 (5 bases). V dropped 5 bases and J dropped 2 bases, with 15 bases sitting between them. CDR1 SGHAT and CDR2 FQNNGV come from the germline V gene. The CDR3 runs to 15 residues. The CDR3: CASSRPGGVNTEAFF. The CDR3 DNA reads TGTGCCAGCAGCAGGCCGGGAGGGGTTAACACTGAAGCTTTCTTT.

The V gene is TRBV5-1, the J gene TRBJ2-1; TRBD2 might be the D (5 bases). The V gene lost 0 bases and the J gene lost 7 bases, with 8 bases spanning the gap. This CDR3 is 13 amino acids long. The germline gives CDR1 SGHRS, CDR2 YFSETQ. For the CDR3, the DNA is TGCGCCAGCAGCTTGGCCCCGGGGAATGAGCAGTTCTTC. This codes for CASSLAPGNEQFF.

The chain combines TRBV6-1 with TRBJ1-1; D is uncertain. Germline V gives CDR1 MNHNS, CDR2 SASEGT. V lost 1 base and J lost 1, with 7 bases in between. The CDR3 sequence is 14 residues long. In DNA, the CDR3 is TGTGCCAGCAGTGAAGTGCGCGGGAACACTGAAGCTTTCTTT. It encodes CASSEVRGNTEAFF.

This sequence joins TRBV4-3 and TRBJ2-6; D possibly corresponds to TRBD1 (6 bases). The CDR3 loop spans 19 amino acids. V was cut by 0 bases and J by 0 bases, with 15 bases left in between. Per germline, CDR1 LGHNA and CDR2 YSLEER. CDR3 DNA sequence: TGCGCCAGCAGCCAAGATCTGGACAGATTCCTCTCTGGGGCCAACGTCCTGACTTTC. It specifies CASSQDLDRFLSGANVLTF.

The rearrangement joins TRBV5-1 to TRBJ2-1; D remains ambiguous. V lost 3 bases and J lost 6, with 13 bases in between. CDR1 is SGHRS and CDR2 is YFSETQ in the germline V gene. The CDR3 is 14 amino acids. The CDR3 bases are TGCGCCAGCAGCTCCCAGGCGTCGAGCAATGAGCAGTTCTTC. Translated, it gives CASSSQASSNEQFF.

This chain uses TRBV29-1 with TRBJ2-4; TRBD2 is a possible D gene (6 bases). Trimming shortened V by 0 bases and J by 7 bases, and 10 bases separated the two germline ends. Germline CDR1 and CDR2: SQVTM and ANQGSEA. This CDR3 has 13 amino acids. CDR3 sequence reads: CSVEDAGSNIQYF. The CDR3 coding sequence is TGCAGCGTTGAAGACGCGGGGTCGAACATTCAGTACTTC.

The table lists this clone with a few counts. The V call is TRBV12-3 or TRBV12-4, the J call TRBJ1-1; D is unclear. Trimming removed 3 bases at V and 6 bases at J, with 11 bases between. The CDR3 runs to 13 residues. DNA for the CDR3: TGTGCCAGCAGTTTTGGAGGGCGGGCTGAAGCTTTCTTT. Encoded protein: CASSFGGRAEAFF.

The chain recombines TRBV5-4 with TRBJ2-7; 7 bases fit TRBD1. This CDR3 has 13 residues. V was pared by 0 bases and J by 5 bases, with 2 bases of the junction left unmatched. Per the germline V gene, CDR1 is SGHNT and CDR2 is YYREEE (reference sequence). CDR3 amino acids: CASSLETGHEQYF. CDR3 DNA: TGTGCCAGCAGCTTGGAGACAGGGCACGAGCAGTACTTC.

V usage is TRBV29-1 and J usage is TRBJ1-5; possible D gene TRBD1, 5 bases. Between the trimmed V and J ends, which lost 6 bases and 0 bases, there was a span of 12 bases. The CDR3 spans 14 residues. Germline CDR1 is SQVTM and CDR2 is ANQGSEA. The CDR3 region is CSVKGRDSNQPQHF. CDR3 DNA sequence: TGCAGCGTGAAGGGGCGGGATAGCAATCAGCCCCAGCATTTT.

The chain employs TRBV28 and TRBJ1-2; D gene unclear. V shed 2 bases and J shed 4 bases, with 8 bases lying between them. Per germline, CDR1 MDHEN and CDR2 SYDVKM. This CDR3 is 13 amino acids long. CDR3 bases: TGTGCCAGCAGTTTACCAGAACCCTATGGCTACACCTTC. As protein: CASSLPEPYGYTF.

This clone was seen once. The limits of the CDR3 on the DNA are not certain, so only TCRdb's listed CDR3 is given. The chain links TRBV5-6 to TRBJ2-7; the table's D call TRBD1 went unverified against the DNA. Germline values: CDR1 SGHDT, CDR2 YYEEEE. The CDR3 numbers 14 amino acids, ends counted. This CDR3 reads CASSPLRARDEQYF.

The V call is TRBV7-9, the J call TRBJ1-4; 11 bases fit TRBD1. With V trimmed by 3 bases and J by 0 bases, 9 bases remained unmatched. The CDR3 spans 19 residues. Looked up from germline, CDR1 is SEHNR and CDR2 is FQNEAQ (reference sequence). The CDR3 nucleotides are TGTGCCAGCAGCTTCCGCGGGACAGGGGGGCCCCCAACTAATGAAAAACTGTTTTTT. Its translation is CASSFRGTGGPPTNEKLFF. Full variable domain (missing parts from reference TRBV7-9 and TRBJ1-4): DTGVSQNPRHKITKRGQNVTFRCDPISEHNRLYWYRQTLGQGPEFLTYFQNEAQLEKSRLLSDRFSAERPKGSFSTLEIQRTEQGDSAMYLCASSFRGTGGPPTNEKLFFGSGTQLSVL.

This chain uses TRBV3-1 (or the pseudogene TRBV3-2) with TRBJ2-1; 11 positions agree with TRBD1. The CDR3 is 16 amino acids. Germline V gene sequence: CDR1 LGHDT, CDR2 YNNKEL (reference sequence). V shed 4 bases, J shed 3 bases, and the junction held 5 bases outside the gene matches. Here the CDR3 reads CASSRDRGEIYNEQFF. For the CDR3, the DNA is TGTGCCAGCAGCCGGGACAGGGGGGAGATCTACAATGAGCAGTTCTTC.

The gene calls are TRBV7-9 and TRBJ2-3; D unresolved. CDR1 is SEHNR and CDR2 is FQNEAQ in the germline V gene (reference sequence). The ends were cut back, 5 bases at V and 2 bases at J, with 5 bases in the middle. The CDR3 totals 12 residues. This chain's CDR3 is CASSPFTDTQYF. The CDR3 coding sequence is TGTGCCAGCAGCCCCTTCACAGATACGCAGTATTTT.

This clone has just a few counts. The chain combines TRBV7-7 with TRBJ2-3, with 11 bases that match TRBD2. The V segment lost 5 bases and the J segment 2 bases; nucleotides outside the gene matches: 3. Per the germline V gene, CDR1 is SSHAT and CDR2 is FNYEAQ (reference sequence). The CDR3 is made up of 15 amino acids. CDR3 nucleotides: TGTGCCAGCAGCCCGGGACTAGCGGACACAGATACGCAGTATTTT. Protein sequence: CASSPGLADTDTQYF.

CDR3 bases: TGCGCCAGCAGTCAATCGCCCCAGGGGGCGGCTTATAATTCACCCCTCCACTTT. This encodes CASSQSPQGAAYNSPLHF. The J gene is TRBJ1-6, the V gene TRBV23-1; 8 nucleotides line up with TRBD1. TRBV23-1 is noted as an ORF with a role that remains uncertain. After removal of 0 bases from V and 4 bases from J, the junction contained 8 bases not matched to a gene. This CDR3 has 18 residues.

The rearrangement links TRBV18 to TRBJ1-1; weak D call: TRBD1 (6 bases). The V gene lost 7 bases and the J gene lost 1 base, with 13 bases spanning the gap. The CDR3 contains 14 residues. Germline V gives CDR1 KGHSH, CDR2 LQKENI. CDR3: CASFPMTGNTEAFF. CDR3 DNA sequence: TGTGCCAGCTTCCCCATGACAGGGAACACTGAAGCTTTCTTT.

This chain connects TRBV29-1 to TRBJ1-1; 7 bases are shared with TRBD1. Germline V gene sequence: CDR1 SQVTM, CDR2 ANQGSEA. V shed 7 bases and J 1 base; nucleotides not matched to a gene: 6. The CDR3 length is 13 residues. For the CDR3, the DNA is TGCAGCGGGGGAGAGGGGGCGAACACTGAAGCTTTCTTT. This encodes CSGGEGANTEAFF.